This T cell receptor (beta chain) was profiled in a study of blood T cell repertoires in COVID-19. Study summary: The samples span acute and convalescent COVID-19 from the United States, Italy and Spain. From T cells, B-cell-depleted T cells, or PBMCs came the material, which was cDNA or gDNA.

This clone was recorded once. In the authors' workflow: Amplification with reference gene primers provided the estimates of nucleated cell counts. TCRdb's copy holds only in-frame clones and misses some; the assay was immunoSEQ multiplex PCR. That table is the source of V, J and clone size, and D and trimming were worked out from the DNA. Here the sample spans around 99,000 clones, 79% being singletons. The clonotype originates from a woman older than 75 with active or convalescent COVID-19. The sequenced material came from peripheral blood.

Written as DNA, the CDR3 is TGTGCCAGCAGCCACGGGACTAGCGGGAGCTCCTACAATGAGCAGTTCTTC. Protein: CASSHGTSGSSYNEQFF. J is TRBJ2-1 and V is TRBV5-4; 14 bases are a match to TRBD2. CDR1 and CDR2 from the germline V gene are SGHNT and YYREEE (reference sequence). The CDR3 loop spans 17 amino acids. V lost 4 bases and J lost 0; bases outside the gene matches: 3. Together with reference TRBV5-4 and TRBJ2-1, the CDR3 gives the full variable domain: ETGVTQSPTHLIKTRGQQVTLRCSSQSGHNTVSWYQQALGQGPQFIFQYYREEENGRGNFPPRFSGLQFPNYSSELNVNALELDDSALYLCASSHGTSGSSYNEQFFGPGTRLTVL.